The clone carrying this T cell receptor (beta chain) turned up a few times. Its antigen remains unknown. The sample originates from a study of cytomegalovirus exposure and HLA in healthy donors. Study observations and caveats: The study labeled 164 TCR beta chains cytomegalovirus-associated. The authors excluded some V segments, including TRBV6-2 and TRBV6-3, as indistinguishable. CMV serostatus stood as the only immune exposure information on hand. Earlier results showed most TCR beta V segments being productive about 87% or about 30% of the time.

Trimming took 4 bases from V and 6 from J; bases not matched to a gene: 8. CDR3 length equals 16 residues. Germline V gene data show CDR1 as MNHEY and CDR2 as SMNVEV (reference sequence). PCR primers comprised 60 Vbeta and 13 Jbeta primers. The protocol was immunoSEQ multiplex PCR, while the TCRdb copy is restricted to in-frame clones and leaves out a portion. The table has about 190,000 clones, around 67% seen once; the top ten hold approximately 3%. The receptor was isolated from a woman between 25 and 40 years old in good health and CMV-seropositive. The rearrangement links TRBV27 to TRBJ2-1; TRBD2 matches at 11 bases. Sequenced material: PBMCs. In nucleotides, the CDR3 is TGTGCCAGCAGTTCCTCTAGCGGGAGGACCCTCAATGAGCAGTTCTTC. Amino acids: CASSSSSGRTLNEQFF.